The text below deals with one TCR beta chain. This clone was seen once. Its recognized antigen is unknown. A much larger clone lies a single base off, so this may be a read error. In the same sample, other DNA sequences code for this CDR3. Trimming removed 4 bases from V and 4 bases from J, leaving 5 bases between the germline ends. Sequences SGHTA (CDR1) and FQGNSA (CDR2) are obtained from the germline V gene. Taken from cysteine to phenylalanine, the CDR3 has 11 residues. Of all the DNA, just the CDR3 is kept, 33 bases in frame from base 1. Using the deep immunoSEQ assay, TCR CDR3 regions were amplified from genomic DNA by multiplex PCR. Extracted genomic DNA from each cell subset was spread evenly across all wells of several immunoSEQ 96-well plates, with each plate serving as a replicate. Each replicate PCR for sorted subsets received about 220 ng genomic DNA, equal to roughly 30,000 T cell genomes. The purified libraries were quantified using a Qubit 3.0 fluorometer, sized with a Bioanalyzer 2100, and then quantified again using the KAPA Library Quantification kit. Each immunoSEQ 96-well plate was sequenced on its own single-read 150-cycle Illumina NextSeq 550 flow cell. Per the source publication's procedure: Because only junctional sequences without quality scores were contained in the immunoSEQ output, filtering matching that applied to full-length reads could not be performed. To assign V/J genes and CDR3, sequences were annotated using PyIR, a Python wrapper for IgBLAST v1.9, with IMGT germline references. Reads were filtered out if the reads had weak V/J assignments (E-value above 1e-6), no CDR3, stop codons, out-of-frame junctions, or ambiguous translated residues. A V3J clonotype was defined by an identical inferred V gene, J gene, and CDR3 amino acid sequence. Percentage overlap between repertoires was computed as shared unique clonotypes divided by the size of the smaller repertoire. Richness of each repertoire was evaluated using RTK rarefaction, the Chao1 estimator, and Recon v2.1 estimates of unobserved clonotypes. For all TCRbeta clonotypes obtained by the gDNA method from a few donors, generation probabilities were computed with OLGA. The table comes from immuneACCESS by way of TCRdb, which keeps in-frame sequences with V and J called. Part of the clones is missing from these tables; in studies checked, under half for an unresolved V gene and the rest for unknown reasons. The V and J calls and clone size were taken over from that table, and D and trimming were inferred from the DNA. The sample profile shows approximately 2.5 million clones; more than 80% of them were found once. 0.13% to 0.15% of the sample lies in the top ten.

The sample is drawn from a study of shared clonotypes between healthy human individuals (dated by TCRdb to 2020 to 2021). Turning to the overall study: The cohort comprised a couple of women and a few men aged 18 to 49 years. Leukapheresis yielded between about 0.85 and 9.5 billion PBMCs per donor. Libraries were prepared and TCR repertoires were sequenced by different laboratories using diverse techniques, in order to increase sequencing depth and limit assay-specific biases. Blood TCR repertoires of 5 or 6 healthy adults were deeply sequenced to estimate repertoire size and the extent of clonotype sharing between individuals. For each donor, CD4 naive and CD4 memory were each run on three plates, CD8 naive on two plates, and CD8 memory on one plate.

Overall study results and their limits: Incomplete sequencing was indicated by rarefaction of sorted-subset datasets, despite the large sequencing depth. Because the study included a small number of donors, the genetic and exposure-history diversity represented was limited. Sampling was restricted to blood, and TCR repertoires in tissues likely differ from the TCR repertoires found in blood. Compared with non-shared clonotypes, the clonotypes found in all four sorted-subset donors had higher generation probabilities. Pairwise subsampling indicated that sequencing depth was expected to affect the degree of clonotype sharing among donors. Sharing across a handful of donors was observed for roughly 5.4% of naive CD4, 3.5% of naive CD8, 2% to 2.5% of memory CD4, and around 0.44% of memory CD8 clonotypes. Larger estimated clonotype richness was generally found for naive subsets than for memory subsets.

The donors were healthy, HIV-negative adults who had no recently reported acute infections or vaccinations. All donors were Caucasian adults living in Nashville, Tennessee, USA. CD4+ T cells were enriched through magnetic negative selection, after which naive cells were positively selected on CD45RA and the remaining negative fraction served as the memory subset. Blood was obtained by leukapheresis, after which PBMCs were separated by Ficoll-Histopaque density gradient centrifugation and cryopreserved in liquid nitrogen vapor phase. Analytical flow cytometry was used to check the purity and quantity of every magnetically sorted T cell population. Each sorted fraction had its genomic DNA isolated and then quantified by UV absorbance on a Nanodrop 2000c.

The source material was naive CD4+ T cells sorted from blood. According to the study, the label for this sample's cell subset or site signals: CD45RA+ positively selected. The sequence was collected from a man aged 18 to 35 in good health. The rearranged segments are TRBV7-2 and TRBJ2-7; the D gene is unclear. The CDR3 loop reads CASSSAYEQYF. At the DNA level, the sequence is TGTGCCAGCAGCTCCGCGTACGAGCAGTACTTC.